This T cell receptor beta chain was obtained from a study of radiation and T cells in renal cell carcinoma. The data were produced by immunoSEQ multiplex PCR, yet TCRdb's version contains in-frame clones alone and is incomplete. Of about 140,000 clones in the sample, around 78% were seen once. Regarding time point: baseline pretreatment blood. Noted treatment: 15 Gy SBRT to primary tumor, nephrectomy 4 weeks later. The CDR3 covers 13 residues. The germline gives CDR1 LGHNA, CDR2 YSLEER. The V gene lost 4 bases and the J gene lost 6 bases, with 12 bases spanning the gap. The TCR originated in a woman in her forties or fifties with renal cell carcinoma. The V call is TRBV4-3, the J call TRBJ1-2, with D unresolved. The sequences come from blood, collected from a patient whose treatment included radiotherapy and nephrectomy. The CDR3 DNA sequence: TGCGCCAGCAGCCGTAATAGGTTCGATGGCTACACCTTC. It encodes CASSRNRFDGYTF.